The 25 T cell receptor beta chains presented below share a single source sample, sequenced in a study of identical twins. TCRdb redid the calling of the 5' RACE reads with MiXCR, one entry per CDR3 protein. Of 250,000 or so distinct CDR3 sequences in the sample, around 7.6% were seen once. These same records also appear under a second study, on yellow fever vaccine responses in identical twins.

Material for sequencing was CD8+ T cells sorted from blood. The source is a young woman in good health.

V gene TRBV3-1 combines with J gene TRBJ1-2; a possible D gene is TRBD1 (6 bases). The CDR3 extends over 15 amino acids. CDR1 is LGHDT and CDR2 is YNNKEL in the germline V gene (reference sequence). Trimming pared 4 bases from V and 6 bases from J, leaving 18 bases between. The CDR3 spells CASSPNTGMWNGYTF. As DNA, the CDR3 is TGTGCCAGCAGCCCAAATACAGGGATGTGGAATGGCTACACCTTC. Full variable domain (rest looked up from reference TRBV3-1 and TRBJ1-2): DTAVSQTPKYLVTQMGNDKSIKCEQNLGHDTMYWYKQDSKKFLKIMFSYNNKELIINETVPNRFSPKSPDKAHLNLHINSLELGDSAVYFCASSPNTGMWNGYTFGSGTRLTVV.

This clonotype was found a few times. This chain joins TRBV7-9 and TRBJ2-7, with D possibly matching TRBD2 (5 bases). Germline V gene lookup returns CDR1 SEHNR and CDR2 FQNEAQ (reference sequence). V lost 5 bases, J lost 2 bases, and 13 bases lay in between. The CDR3 sequence is 14 residues long. The CDR3 sequence: CASSPNRDPYEQYV. CDR3 bases: TGTGCCAGCAGCCCAAACCGGGATCCCTACGAGCAGTACGTC.

In this sample, this clonotype turned up many times. The chain links TRBV12-3 or TRBV12-4 to TRBJ2-7; no reliable D call. This CDR3 has 12 amino acids. The V end was cut by 7 bases, the J end by 4 bases, with 11 bases between. The CDR3 DNA reads TGTGCCAGCACCCGGACCGGTTACGAGCAGTACTTC. Translated: CASTRTGYEQYF.

Only a few counts were recorded for this clonotype. The chain joins TRBV5-6 to TRBJ2-7; possible D gene TRBD2, 5 bases. The CDR3 runs 14 residues. V gave up 1 base and J gave up 3 bases, with 11 bases separating them. The germline CDR1 and CDR2 sequences are SGHDT and YYEEEE. The CDR3 DNA reads TGTGCCAGCAGCTTGTCACTAGAAGACTACGAGCAGTACTTC. Amino acids: CASSLSLEDYEQYF.

This clonotype has just a few counts. J is TRBJ2-7 and V is TRBV9; D ambiguous. Germline values: CDR1 SGDLS, CDR2 YYNGEE. Trimming removed 7 bases at V and 2 bases at J, with 13 bases between. The CDR3 extends over 13 amino acids. CDR3 in DNA: TGTGCCAGCGGCCCGGGCCGAGCCTACGAGCAGTACTTC. The encoded protein is CASGPGRAYEQYF.

The table lists this clonotype with a few counts. The chain joins TRBV6-4 to TRBJ2-1; possible D gene TRBD1, 6 bases. The V end was cut by 0 bases, the J end by 8 bases, with 17 bases between. The CDR3 length is 16 residues. Per germline, CDR1 MRHNA and CDR2 SNTAGT. DNA for the CDR3: TGTGCCAGCAGTGACTCTCCGGACAGTAGGTCTCATGAGCAGTTCTTC. Residues: CASSDSPDSRSHEQFF.

This clonotype was picked up a small number of times. The gene calls are TRBV4-2 and TRBJ2-7; D is uncertain. Germline V gene lookup returns CDR1 LGHNA and CDR2 YNFKEQ. The CDR3 runs to 16 residues. With 0 bases removed from V and 2 bases from J, the gap between germline ends came to 14 bases. CDR3 nucleotides: TGTGCCAGCAGCCAAGATTGGCCGGCCTACCCCTACGAGCAGTACGTC. Residues: CASSQDWPAYPYEQYV.

A few counts support this clonotype. The V gene is TRBV5-1, the J gene TRBJ2-1; 13 bases align to TRBD2. In germline, CDR1 is SGHRS, CDR2 YFSETQ. V trimming: 4 bases; J trimming: 0 bases; junction bases outside the gene matches: 10. CDR3 length equals 19 residues. The CDR3 loop is CASSAGTSGVLSSYNEQFF. The CDR3 coding sequence is TGCGCCAGCAGCGCCGGGACTAGCGGGGTTCTCAGCTCCTACAATGAGCAGTTCTTC.

Ten or more counts support this clonotype. This chain links TRBV15 with TRBJ2-3; 7 nucleotides align to TRBD2. CDR1 and CDR2 from the germline V gene are LNHNV and YYDKDF (reference sequence). The CDR3 sequence is 16 residues long. Unmatched junction bases numbered 7, after V lost 4 bases and J lost 0 bases. CDR3 sequence reads: CATSNSSGSSTDTQYF. The CDR3 region has the DNA TGTGCCACCAGCAACTCTAGCGGTTCTAGCACAGATACGCAGTATTTT. Together with reference TRBV15 and TRBJ2-3, the CDR3 gives the full variable domain: DAMVIQNPRYQVTQFGKPVTLSCSQTLNHNVMYWYQQKSSQAPKLLFHYYDKDFNNEADTPDNFQSRRPNTSFCFLDIRSPGLGDTAMYLCATSNSSGSSTDTQYFGPGTRLTVL.

This clonotype has ten or more counts. CDR3 region: CASSPEEGTQYF. CDR3 sequence (DNA): TGTGCCAGCAGCCCGGAGGAGGGTACGCAGTATTTT. This chain links TRBV7-8 with TRBJ2-3, with D tentatively TRBD2 (6 bases). CDR1 is SGHVS and CDR2 is FQNEAQ in the germline V gene. The ends were cut back, 5 bases at V and 8 bases at J, with 11 bases in the middle. The CDR3 totals 12 residues. Complete variable domain (other parts from reference TRBV7-8 and TRBJ2-3): GAGVSQSPRYKVAKRGQDVALRCDPISGHVSLFWYQQALGQGPEFLTYFQNEAQLDKSGLPSDRFFAERPEGSVSTLKIQRTQQEDSAVYLCASSPEEGTQYFGPGTRLTVL.

This clonotype was detected only a few times. The chain has TRBV28 and TRBJ2-3; tentative D call: TRBD2 (6 bases). This CDR3 is built from 17 residues. V was pared by 6 bases and J by 1 base, with 20 bases between. Germline V gene lookup returns CDR1 MDHEN and CDR2 SYDVKM. CDR3 DNA sequence: TGTGCCAGCAGCTCCCGCGGCCGGGGCGGGGGCACAGATACGCAGTATTTT. This codes for CASSSRGRGGGTDTQYF.

This clonotype was counted at least ten times. The rearrangement joins TRBV29-1 to TRBJ2-2; maybe TRBD1 (5 bases). The CDR3 sequence is 15 residues long. Per the germline V gene, CDR1 is SQVTM and CDR2 is ANQGSEA. Trimming pared 8 bases from V and 0 bases from J, leaving 16 bases between. This CDR3 is CSISWTSPNTGELFF. DNA for the CDR3: TGCAGCATCAGCTGGACAAGCCCGAACACCGGGGAGCTGTTTTTT.

The chain carries TRBV19 and TRBJ2-3; perhaps TRBD2 as D (6 bases). Germline V gives CDR1 LNHDA, CDR2 SQIVND (reference sequence). V was cut by 1 base and J by 7 bases, with 15 bases left in between. The CDR3 runs to 15 residues. The CDR3 is CASSIVLLAGNTQYF. In DNA, the CDR3 is TGTGCCAGTAGTATAGTACTACTGGCGGGGAATACGCAGTATTTT.

This clonotype was recorded a few times. This chain joins TRBV20-1 and TRBJ1-2; TRBD1 might be the D (5 bases). The CDR3 sequence is 13 residues long. Germline lookup yields CDR1 DFQATT and CDR2 SNEGSKA (reference sequence). V shed 6 bases and J shed 6 bases, with 17 bases lying between them. CDR3 nucleotides: TGCAGTGCACACAGGCCAACCTCAAATGGCTACACCTTC. This codes for CSAHRPTSNGYTF.

A few counts support this clonotype. The chain employs TRBV20-1 and TRBJ1-3; D ambiguous. CDR3 size: 16 residues. Per germline, CDR1 DFQATT and CDR2 SNEGSKA (reference sequence). V gave up 0 bases and J gave up 0 bases, with 12 bases separating them. DNA for the CDR3: TGCAGTGCTAGAGATTTGGACGGCCACTCTGGAAACACCATATATTTT. Protein product: CSARDLDGHSGNTIYF.

This clonotype was seen a handful of times. The chain joins TRBV9 to TRBJ1-2; a weak D match, TRBD1 (5 bases). Trimming stripped 2 bases from V and 7 bases from J, with 9 bases between. There are 12 residues in the CDR3. Germline loops: CDR1 SGDLS, CDR2 YYNGEE. CDR3 nucleotides: TGTGCCAGCAGCGTCCAGGGTAGTGGCTACACCTTC. Translation: CASSVQGSGYTF.

The chain has TRBV5-4 and TRBJ1-2; D possibly corresponds to TRBD1 (5 bases). The CDR3 is 14 residues long. Germline CDR1 is SGHNT and CDR2 is YYREEE (reference sequence). Deletions cut 4 bases from V and 3 bases from J, with 13 bases between. For the CDR3, the DNA is TGTGCCAGCAGCCCCGCGCGGGGGGACTATGGCTACACCTTC. This translates into CASSPARGDYGYTF.

Only a few counts were recorded for this clonotype. The CDR3 reads CASSEGAGLNPYNEQFF. The CDR3 DNA reads as TGTGCCAGCAGTGAAGGGGCTGGACTAAACCCCTACAATGAGCAGTTCTTC. The genes are TRBV2 and TRBJ2-1; a weak D match, TRBD2 (6 bases). The CDR3 loop spans 17 amino acids. V was trimmed by 1 base and J by 2 bases, leaving 15 bases between them. Germline CDR1 is SNHLY and CDR2 is FYNNEI.

This clonotype appeared a few times. J is TRBJ2-3 and V is TRBV28; the match to TRBD1 covers 9 bases. The germline V gene has CDR1 MDHEN and CDR2 SYDVKM. V lost 6 bases, J lost 6 bases, and 10 bases stayed unmatched. The CDR3 loop spans 15 amino acids. Here the CDR3 DNA reads TGTGCCAGCAGACCGGACAGGGGCGAGTGGGATACGCAGTATTTT. Translating gives CASRPDRGEWDTQYF.

This clonotype was counted between two and nine times. The chain joins TRBV27 to TRBJ1-1, with a tentative D call TRBD1 (6 bases). The CDR3 contains 12 residues. Germline V lookup: CDR1 MNHEY, CDR2 SMNVEV (reference sequence). V was clipped by 4 bases and J by 7 bases, with 10 bases between them. CDR3 sequence (DNA): TGTGCCAGCAGTTCATCAGGGGTTGAAGCTTTCTTT. It is translated as CASSSSGVEAFF.

This clonotype was detected ten times or more. The chain combines TRBV29-1 with TRBJ1-1, with unresolved D. Trimming took 6 bases from V and 8 from J, leaving 13 bases between them. Looked up from germline, CDR1 is SQVTM and CDR2 is ANQGSEA. The CDR3 contains 11 residues. The CDR3 reads CSVGSEVEAFF. The CDR3 DNA sequence: TGCAGCGTCGGATCCGAGGTGGAAGCTTTCTTT.

This clonotype was counted between two and nine times. The chain recombines TRBV12-3 or TRBV12-4 with TRBJ2-7, with D possibly TRBD2 on 5 matching bases. Deletions cut 1 base from V and 3 bases from J, with 16 bases between. This CDR3 has 16 residues. The CDR3 loop reads CASSLGTGINFYEQYF. CDR3 bases: TGTGCCAGCAGTTTAGGTACGGGGATTAACTTCTACGAGCAGTACTTC.

This clonotype was observed at least ten times. The chain uses TRBV12-3 or TRBV12-4 and TRBJ2-1; 7 nucleotides line up with TRBD2. V was pared by 3 bases and J by 4 bases, with 6 bases of the junction left unmatched. The CDR3 sequence is 15 residues long. The CDR3 loop reads CASSLFAGEYNEQFF. CDR3 nucleotides: TGTGCCAGCAGTTTGTTCGCGGGGGAGTACAATGAGCAGTTCTTC.

The rearrangement links TRBV3-1 to TRBJ2-5, with TRBD2 identical over 11 bases. CDR3 length: 15 amino acids. V gave up 7 bases and J gave up 5 bases; unmatched junction bases: 9. The germline gives CDR1 LGHDT, CDR2 YNNKEL (reference sequence). CDR3 sequence (DNA): TGTGCCAGCACCCATCAACTAGCGGGGGAGGAGACCCAGTACTTC. Residues: CASTHQLAGEETQYF.

This clonotype was picked up a small number of times. This chain connects TRBV2 to TRBJ2-1, with 7 bases lining up with TRBD2. The CDR3 extends over 16 amino acids. The V segment lost 4 bases and the J segment 6 bases; nucleotides outside the gene matches: 12. Germline V gene lookup returns CDR1 SNHLY and CDR2 FYNNEI. DNA of the CDR3: TGTGCCAGCAGTGTCCCGGGGAGGGGCCTGGTCAATGAGCAGTTCTTC. The encoded protein is CASSVPGRGLVNEQFF.